This passage covers 3 T cell receptor beta chains from one sample sequenced in a study of blood T cell repertoires in COVID-19. Data came from immunoSEQ multiplex PCR; TCRdb stores just in-frame clones and leaves some out. The repertoire includes roughly 360,000 clones, 81% of them detected once, and about 1.2% sits in the top ten. The sequencing sample was made of peripheral blood. Source of these receptors: a human donor with acute or convalescent COVID-19. The donor label of this sample is uncertain.

The rearrangement uses TRBV7-8 and TRBJ1-3; D gene uncertain. From germline, CDR1 is SGHVS and CDR2 FQNEAQ. V gave up 2 bases and J gave up 0 bases, with 8 bases separating them. The CDR3 runs to 15 residues. The chain's CDR3 is CASSLRLSSGNTIYF. The CDR3 nucleotides read TGTGCCAGCAGCTTAAGACTGAGCTCTGGAAACACCATATATTTT. The full variable domain, rest sourced from reference TRBV7-8 and TRBJ1-3, is GAGVSQSPRYKVAKRGQDVALRCDPISGHVSLFWYQQALGQGPEFLTYFQNEAQLDKSGLPSDRFFAERPEGSVSTLKIQRTQQEDSAVYLCASSLRLSSGNTIYFGEGSWLTVV.

The chain is built from TRBV5-1 and TRBJ1-1, with 11 bases lining up with TRBD1. V shed 5 bases, J shed 4 bases, and the junction held 4 bases outside the gene matches. Germline V CDR1 and CDR2: SGHRS, YFSETQ. CDR3 size: 14 residues. CDR3 region: CASSTGTGGTEAFF. The CDR3 DNA is TGCGCCAGCAGTACCGGGACAGGGGGCACTGAAGCTTTCTTT.

This clone was found a few times. The chain employs TRBV7-9 and TRBJ2-3; TRBD1 is a possible D gene (6 bases). CDR1 is SEHNR, CDR2 FQNEAQ, per germline (reference sequence). Deletions cut 5 bases from V and 2 bases from J, with 11 bases between. The CDR3 is 14 residues long. CDR3 sequence reads: CASSQDSNTDTQYF. DNA of the CDR3: TGTGCCAGCAGCCAGGACAGCAACACAGATACGCAGTATTTT.